A selection of T cell receptor beta chains follows, all from one sample in a study of lymphopenia after photon versus proton radiotherapy. This table comes from immunoSEQ multiplex PCR, and its TCRdb copy is limited to in-frame clones, with some not included. The data hold 89,000 or so clones, with 65% to 85% observed a single time. The sequences come from peripheral blood, collected from a patient treated with proton-based radiotherapy. These receptors were obtained from a man aged 55 to 70 with pancreatic cancer. CDR3s include the opening cysteine and the closing phenylalanine or tryptophan. Fields, in order: clone size, D gene, V gene, J gene, CDR3 DNA, CDR3 protein. A D gene is named only where the DNA matches it firmly. Not all rows give a size; the values are once, few, many and, for expanded clones, a class.

.,.,TRBV7-2,TRBJ2-7,TGTGCCAGCAGCCCCAAAGGGAGCTCCTACGAGCAGTACTTC,CASSPKGSSYEQYF
.,.,TRBV11-2,TRBJ2-4,TGTGCCAGCAGAGCGGTAGCGGAAAACATTCAGTACTTC,CASRAVAENIQYF
.,.,TRBV7-9,TRBJ2-7,TGTGCCAGCAGCTTGCCCAAGAACTACGAGCAGTACTTC,CASSLPKNYEQYF
.,.,TRBV9,TRBJ2-4,TGTGCCAGCAGCGAATCGGCCAAAAACATTCAGTACTTC,CASSESAKNIQYF
.,.,TRBV6-5,TRBJ2-1,TGTGCCAGCAGTAGTAGCGGTAGCTCCTACAATGAGCAGTTCTTC,CASSSSGSSYNEQFF
.,.,TRBV18,TRBJ1-4,TGTGCCAGCCACCCGCGAAGCAGAGCAACTAATGAAAAACTGTTTTTT,CASHPRSRATNEKLFF
.,.,TRBV18,TRBJ2-7,TGTGCCAGCTCACCACAAAGAACCAGGGACTACGAGCAGTACTTC,CASSPQRTRDYEQYF
.,.,TRBV5-5,TRBJ2-3,TGTGCCAGCAGCTGGGGGACCGTCCCAGATACGCAGTATTTT,CASSWGTVPDTQYF
.,.,TRBV7-8,TRBJ2-7,TGTGCCAGCAGCCATAGGATGTCCTACGAGCAGTACTTC,CASSHRMSYEQYF
.,.,TRBV6-6,TRBJ2-3,TGTGCCAGCATACTTAGGGGAACATCCACAGATACGCAGTATTTT,CASILRGTSTDTQYF
once,.,TRBV7-8,TRBJ1-2,TGTGCCAGCAGCCCTAGGGACAAGGCTAACTATGGCTACACCTTC,CASSPRDKANYGYTF
.,.,TRBV12-5,TRBJ2-2,TGTGCTAGTGGTTTGGTACAAGGGGACCCCTTTTCCGGGGAGCTGTTTTTT,CASGLVQGDPFSGELFF
.,.,TRBV6-1,TRBJ1-4,TGTGCCGGGGGGACCGGGAGGCCGCACGATTTT,CAGGTGRPHDF
.,.,TRBV28,TRBJ1-2,TGTGCCAGCAGAGAATCGCGGGGGCCCTATGGCTACACCTTC,CASRESRGPYGYTF
.,.,TRBV14,TRBJ2-7,TGTGCCAGCAGCCCCCCAGGGGTTTCCTCCTACGAGCAGTACTTC,CASSPPGVSSYEQYF
.,.,TRBV5-3,TRBJ1-1,TGTGCCAGAAGCCCAGAGGGTTATTCGCCAGAAGCTTTCTTT,CARSPEGYSPEAFF
.,.,TRBV5-1,TRBJ1-5,TGCGCCAGCAGCTTGGTTCCGGGACTCAAGAACCAGCCCCAGCATTTT,CASSLVPGLKNQPQHF
few,.,TRBV5-6,TRBJ1-6,TGTGCCAGCAGCTTGGCCCAATATAGACAGCCCCCCCACTTT,CASSLAQYRQPPHF
.,TRBD1,TRBV4-2,TRBJ1-1,TGTGCCAGCAGCTTAGGGACAGGGGACACTGAAGCTTTCTTT,CASSLGTGDTEAFF
.,.,TRBV29-1,TRBJ2-2,TGCAGCGTTGGGAGGATCGCGAACACCGGGGAGCTGTTTTTT,CSVGRIANTGELFF
.,.,TRBV6-1,TRBJ1-1,TGTGCCAGCAGGTCGGTGAACACTGAAGCTTTCTTT,CASRSVNTEAFF
.,.,TRBV25-1,TRBJ2-7,TGTGCCAGCAGTGCCTCTCATGGGGCCCCGGGCTCCTACGAGCAGTACTTC,CASSASHGAPGSYEQYF
.,.,TRBV19,TRBJ2-3,TGTGCCAGTAGTATAGCCAGGGGCACAGATACGCAGTATTTT,CASSIARGTDTQYF
few,TRBD1,TRBV18,TRBJ1-5,TGTGCCAGCTCACCAGAGATGGGACAGAAGGCCCTCAATCAGCCCCAGCATTTT,CASSPEMGQKALNQPQHF
.,TRBD2,TRBV5-1,TRBJ2-1,TGCGCCAGCAGCTTAAGGGGACTAGCGGGAGAACAGGAGTTCTTC,CASSLRGLAGEQEFF
.,.,TRBV15,TRBJ1-1,TGTGCCACCAGCAGAGATTTGGGGGGCCAAACTGAAGCTTTCTTT,CATSRDLGGQTEAFF
.,.,TRBV11-3,TRBJ2-1,TGTGCCAGCAGCTTTGGAACAACCGACAATGAGCAGTTCTTC,CASSFGTTDNEQFF
.,TRBD2,TRBV13,TRBJ2-5,TGTGCCAGCAGCTTAGGACTAGCGGGAGCAGGCGGAAAGACCCAGTACTTC,CASSLGLAGAGGKTQYF
.,TRBD1,TRBV5-6,TRBJ2-3,TGTGCCAGCAGCGTGGGACAGGCCACAGATACGCAGTATTTT,CASSVGQATDTQYF
.,TRBD2,TRBV28,TRBJ2-4,TGTGCCAGCAGCCCGGGGAAGCGGGAGTTCGAAAACATTCAGTACTTC,CASSPGKREFENIQYF
.,.,TRBV12-5,TRBJ2-1,TGTGCTAGTGGTTTCTCGTGGCAGGGCGGTTACACTAGCTCCTACAATGAGCAGTTCTTC,CASGFSWQGGYTSSYNEQFF
.,TRBD2,TRBV27,TRBJ2-1,TGTGCCAGCAGTACCCTAGCGGTCAATGAGCAGTTCTTC,CASSTLAVNEQFF
.,.,TRBV2,TRBJ2-7,TGTGCCAGCAGAAGGACTTTATTGGGCGAGCAGTACTTC,CASRRTLLGEQYF
once,.,TRBV9,TRBJ2-5,TGTGCCAGCAGCGTAGGCGATCCCGAGACCCAGTACTTC,CASSVGDPETQYF
.,.,TRBV6-1,TRBJ2-2,TGTGCCAGCAGTGAAGAAAAGGACGTCACCGGGGAGCTGTTTTTT,CASSEEKDVTGELFF
.,.,TRBV6-6,TRBJ1-2,TGTGCCAGCAGTTACGCGCAGGGGACCTCGGGTGGCTACACCTTC,CASSYAQGTSGGYTF
.,.,TRBV6-4,TRBJ1-1,TGTGCCAGCAGTGACCCGCAGGGAGAAGCTTTCTTT,CASSDPQGEAFF
.,.,TRBV13,TRBJ2-6,TGTGCCAGCAGCTTTACGAAGGGGGTGGACTCTGGGGCCAACGTCCTGACTTTC,CASSFTKGVDSGANVLTF
.,.,TRBV2,TRBJ1-2,TGTGCCAGCAGTGATGTTACGGGGGGTGACTATGGCTACACCTTC,CASSDVTGGDYGYTF
once,TRBD2,TRBV4-2,TRBJ2-7,TGTGCCAGCAGCTACAGGGAAGGCGGAGCGGGAGATCACGACGAGCAGTACTTC,CASSYREGGAGDHDEQYF
.,.,TRBV7-2,TRBJ2-3,TGTGCCAGCAGCTTAGATGCGGACAGTAAAAAGTATTTT,CASSLDADSKKYF
.,.,TRBV2,TRBJ2-5,TGTGCCAGCAGTAACAGTGGAGAAGAGACCCAGTACTTC,CASSNSGEETQYF
.,TRBD1,TRBV28,TRBJ1-4,TGTGCCAGCAGCACCCTAGACAGGGTAGCTGAAAAACTGTTTTTT,CASSTLDRVAEKLFF
.,.,TRBV18,TRBJ2-3,TGTGCCAGCTGCCCCAGGGGAACAGATACGCAGTATTTT,CASCPRGTDTQYF
.,TRBD1,TRBV5-6,TRBJ1-2,TGTGCCAGCAGACTGGCAGGGGGCGCGGTAGGCTACACCTTC,CASRLAGGAVGYTF
.,TRBD1,TRBV15,TRBJ1-2,TGTGCCACCACGACAGGGGGCGGCTATGGCTACACCTTC,CATTTGGGYGYTF
.,.,TRBV6-6,TRBJ1-4,TGTGCCAGCAGTCCGGTAGGGGGGAAACTGTTTTTT,CASSPVGGKLFF
.,.,TRBV4-3,TRBJ1-1,TGCGCCAGCAGCCAAGTAAGATTTCGGGAATTGAACACTGAAGCTTTCTTT,CASSQVRFRELNTEAFF
.,.,TRBV7-3,TRBJ2-7,TGTGCCAGCAGCCCCGAACCGGGACGGAATAAGCAGTACTTC,CASSPEPGRNKQYF
.,TRBD1,TRBV7-7,TRBJ2-5,TGTGCTAGCAGCGCCCGACAGGGGTATGCGACCCAGTACTTC,CASSARQGYATQYF
.,TRBD1,TRBV15,TRBJ2-1,TGTGCCACCAGCAGAGATGGGGCAGGGGGTGAGCAGTTCTTC,CATSRDGAGGEQFF
.,TRBD1,TRBV11-2,TRBJ2-5,TGTGCCAGCAGGGGGACAGCACAGCTCCAGTACTTC,CASRGTAQLQYF
.,.,TRBV6-1,TRBJ2-1,TGTGCCAGCAGTCCCCGAAGTGCGGGGCTGAATGAGCAGTTCTTC,CASSPRSAGLNEQFF
.,.,TRBV7-8,TRBJ1-1,TGTGCCAGCAGCCCGGAGGACCTCCGGGTAGCTTTCTTT,CASSPEDLRVAFF
.,.,TRBV28,TRBJ2-6,TGTGCCAGCAGTTTGCAGGGGCCTGGGGCCAACGTCCTGACTTTC,CASSLQGPGANVLTF
once,TRBD1,TRBV29-1,TRBJ2-1,TGCAGCGTTGGGACAGGGGGGTCCGGTGAGCAGTTCTTC,CSVGTGGSGEQFF
.,.,TRBV30,TRBJ2-5,TGTGCCTGGAGTGCCGAAGAGCAGACCCAGTACTTC,CAWSAEEQTQYF
.,TRBD1,TRBV28,TRBJ2-1,TGTGCCAGCAGTTTGACAGGGGGTAGTGAGCAGTTCTTC,CASSLTGGSEQFF
.,TRBD1,TRBV11-3,TRBJ2-2,TGTGCCAGCAGCTTCCCGGACAGGGGGCGGTTCACCGGGGAGCTGTTTTTT,CASSFPDRGRFTGELFF
.,.,TRBV6-1,TRBJ1-3,TGTGCCAGCAGTGACCTCCGGACTCTCTCTGGAAACACCATATATTTT,CASSDLRTLSGNTIYF